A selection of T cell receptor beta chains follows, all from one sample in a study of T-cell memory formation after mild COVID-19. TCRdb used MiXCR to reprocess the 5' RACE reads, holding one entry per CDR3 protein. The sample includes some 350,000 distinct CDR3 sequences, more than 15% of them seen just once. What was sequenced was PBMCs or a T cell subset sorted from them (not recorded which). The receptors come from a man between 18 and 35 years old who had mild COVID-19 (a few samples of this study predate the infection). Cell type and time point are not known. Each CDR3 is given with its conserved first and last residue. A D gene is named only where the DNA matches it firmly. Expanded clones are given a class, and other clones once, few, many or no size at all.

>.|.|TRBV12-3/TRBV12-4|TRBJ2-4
CASSLSLMDIQYF
TGTGCCAGCAGTCTTTCCCTGATGGACATTCAGTACTTC
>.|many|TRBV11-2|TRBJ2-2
CASSPLEVAGELFF
TGTGCCAGCAGCCCGCTGGAGGTCGCCGGGGAGCTGTTTTTT
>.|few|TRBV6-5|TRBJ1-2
CASSYSDIYGYTF
TGTGCCAGCAGTTACTCAGATATCTATGGCTACACCTTC
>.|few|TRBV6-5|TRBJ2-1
CASRFGGADNEQFF
TGTGCCAGCAGGTTTGGGGGGGCGGACAATGAGCAGTTCTTC
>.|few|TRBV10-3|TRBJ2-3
CAISESGDHDTQYF
TGTGCCATCAGTGAGTCTGGGGATCACGATACGCAGTATTTT
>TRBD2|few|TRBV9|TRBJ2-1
CASSSSGGFYNEQFF
TGTGCCAGCAGCAGTAGCGGGGGTTTCTACAATGAGCAGTTCTTC
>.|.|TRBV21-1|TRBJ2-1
CASSKGQRQVQTYNEQFF
TGTGCCAGCAGCAAAGGCCAGAGGCAGGTCCAGACCTACAATGAGCAGTTCTTC
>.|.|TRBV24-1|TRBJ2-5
CATSDLAESKETQYF
TGTGCCACCAGTGATTTGGCGGAGAGTAAAGAGACCCAGTACTTC
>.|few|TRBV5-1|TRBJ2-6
CASSWGWRRGPSSGANVLTF
TGCGCCAGCAGCTGGGGGTGGAGGAGGGGGCCCAGCTCTGGGGCCAACGTCCTGACTTTC
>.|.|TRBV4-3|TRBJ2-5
CASSPSDQETQYF
TGCGCCAGCAGCCCCAGCGACCAAGAGACCCAGTACTTC
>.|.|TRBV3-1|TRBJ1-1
CASSQQELNTEAFF
TGTGCCAGCAGCCAACAGGAGTTGAACACTGAAGCTTTCTTT
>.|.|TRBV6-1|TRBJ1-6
CASSDWQINSPLHF
TGTGCCAGCAGTGATTGGCAGATTAATTCACCCCTCCACTTT
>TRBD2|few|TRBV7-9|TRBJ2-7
CASSLGLRYEQYF
TGTGCCAGCAGCTTGGGACTAAGGTACGAGCAGTACTTC